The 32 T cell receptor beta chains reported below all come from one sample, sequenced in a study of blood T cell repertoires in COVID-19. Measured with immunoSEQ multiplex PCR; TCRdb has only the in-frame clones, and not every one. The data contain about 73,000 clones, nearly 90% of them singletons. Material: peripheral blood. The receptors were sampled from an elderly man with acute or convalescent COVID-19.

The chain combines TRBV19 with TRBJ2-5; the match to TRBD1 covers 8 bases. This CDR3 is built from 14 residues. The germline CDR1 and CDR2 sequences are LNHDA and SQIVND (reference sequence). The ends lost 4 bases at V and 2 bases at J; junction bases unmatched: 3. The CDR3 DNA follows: TGTGCCAGTAGTACCGGGACAGGACAAGAGACCCAGTACTTC. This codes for CASSTGTGQETQYF. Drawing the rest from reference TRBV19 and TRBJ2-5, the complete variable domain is DGGITQSPKYLFRKEGQNVTLSCEQNLNHDAMYWYRQDPGQGLRLIYYSQIVNDFQKGDIAEGYSVSREKKESFPLTVTSAQKNPTAFYLCASSTGTGQETQYFGPGTRLLVL.

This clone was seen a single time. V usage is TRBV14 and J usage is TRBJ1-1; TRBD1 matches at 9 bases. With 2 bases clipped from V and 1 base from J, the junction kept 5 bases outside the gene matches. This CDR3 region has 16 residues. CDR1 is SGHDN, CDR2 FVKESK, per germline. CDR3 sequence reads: CASSQWGQGPNTEAFF. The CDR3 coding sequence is TGTGCCAGCAGCCAATGGGGACAGGGCCCGAACACTGAAGCTTTCTTT. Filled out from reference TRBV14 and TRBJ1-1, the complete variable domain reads EAGVTQFPSHSVIEKGQTVTLRCDPISGHDNLYWYRRVMGKEIKFLLHFVKESKQDESGMPNNRFLAERTGGTYSTLKVQPAELEDSGVYFCASSQWGQGPNTEAFFGQGTRLTVV.

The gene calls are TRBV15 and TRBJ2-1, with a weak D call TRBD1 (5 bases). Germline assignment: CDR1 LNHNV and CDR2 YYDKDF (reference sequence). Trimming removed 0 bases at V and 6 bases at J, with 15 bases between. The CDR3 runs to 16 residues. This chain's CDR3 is CATSRDLNRIGNEQFF. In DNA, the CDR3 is TGTGCCACCAGCAGAGATCTAAACAGGATAGGCAATGAGCAGTTCTTC.

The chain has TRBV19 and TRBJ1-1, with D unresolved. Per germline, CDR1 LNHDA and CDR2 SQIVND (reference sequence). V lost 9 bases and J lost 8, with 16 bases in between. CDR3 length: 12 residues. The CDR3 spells CASYEPGLEAFF. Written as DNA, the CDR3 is TGTGCCAGCTATGAGCCCGGGTTAGAAGCTTTCTTT.

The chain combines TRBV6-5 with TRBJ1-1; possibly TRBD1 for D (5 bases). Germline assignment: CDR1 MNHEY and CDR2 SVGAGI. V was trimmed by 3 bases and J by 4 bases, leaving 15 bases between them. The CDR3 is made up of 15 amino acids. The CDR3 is CASSYGGDEVTEAFF. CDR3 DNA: TGTGCCAGCAGTTATGGGGGGGATGAAGTCACTGAAGCTTTCTTT.

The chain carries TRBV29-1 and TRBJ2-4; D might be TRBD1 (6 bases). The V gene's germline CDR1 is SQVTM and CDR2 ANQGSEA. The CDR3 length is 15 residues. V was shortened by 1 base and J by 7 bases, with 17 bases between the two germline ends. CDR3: CSVEVLGNQGNIQYF. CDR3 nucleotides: TGCAGCGTTGAAGTTCTGGGGAATCAGGGGAACATTCAGTACTTC.

The CDR3, as DNA: TGTGCCACCAGCAGAGGGTCAAGCGGGAGGAACACCGGGGAGCTGTTTTTT. This codes for CATSRGSSGRNTGELFF. The V call is TRBV15, the J call TRBJ2-2; 8 bases map to TRBD2. Per germline, CDR1 LNHNV and CDR2 YYDKDF (reference sequence). The junction had 5 bases not matched to a gene; V was cut back by 1 base and J by 1 base. The CDR3 extends over 17 amino acids. The full variable domain, its missing parts supplied by reference TRBV15 and TRBJ2-2, is DAMVIQNPRYQVTQFGKPVTLSCSQTLNHNVMYWYQQKSSQAPKLLFHYYDKDFNNEADTPDNFQSRRPNTSFCFLDIRSPGLGDTAMYLCATSRGSSGRNTGELFFGEGSRLTVL.

CDR3 amino acids: CASSIAGGAFF. CDR3 nucleotides: TGTGCCAGTAGTATAGCAGGGGGAGCTTTCTTT. The V call is TRBV19, the J call TRBJ1-1, with 7 positions matching TRBD1. The CDR3 covers 11 residues. The germline V gene encodes CDR1 LNHDA and CDR2 SQIVND (reference sequence). J gave up 10 bases and V 1 base, and 0 bases lay outside the gene matches.

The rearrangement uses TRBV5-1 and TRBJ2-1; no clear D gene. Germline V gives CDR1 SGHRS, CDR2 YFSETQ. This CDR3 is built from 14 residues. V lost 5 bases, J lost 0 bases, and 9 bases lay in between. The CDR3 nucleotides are TGCGCCAGCAGAGACGGGTTCTCCTACAATGAGCAGTTCTTC. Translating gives CASRDGFSYNEQFF.

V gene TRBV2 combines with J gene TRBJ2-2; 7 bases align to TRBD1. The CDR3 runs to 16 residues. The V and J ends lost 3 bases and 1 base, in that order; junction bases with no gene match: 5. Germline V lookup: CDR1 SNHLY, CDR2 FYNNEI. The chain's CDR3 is CASSDRAGGNTGELFF. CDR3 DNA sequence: TGTGCCAGCAGTGACCGGGCAGGGGGGAACACCGGGGAGCTGTTTTTT.

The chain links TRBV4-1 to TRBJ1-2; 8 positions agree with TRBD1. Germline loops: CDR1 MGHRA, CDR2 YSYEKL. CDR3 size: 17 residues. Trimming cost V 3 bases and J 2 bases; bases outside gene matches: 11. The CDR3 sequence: CASSQTRTGQPNYGYTF. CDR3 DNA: TGCGCCAGCAGCCAGACCCGGACAGGGCAACCAAACTATGGCTACACCTTC.

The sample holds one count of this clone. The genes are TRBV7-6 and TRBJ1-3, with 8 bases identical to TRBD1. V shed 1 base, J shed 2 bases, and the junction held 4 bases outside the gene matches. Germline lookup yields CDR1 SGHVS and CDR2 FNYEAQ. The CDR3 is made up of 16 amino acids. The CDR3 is CASSLVGRGPGNTIYF. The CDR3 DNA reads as TGTGCCAGCAGCTTAGTTGGCAGGGGGCCTGGAAACACCATATATTTT.

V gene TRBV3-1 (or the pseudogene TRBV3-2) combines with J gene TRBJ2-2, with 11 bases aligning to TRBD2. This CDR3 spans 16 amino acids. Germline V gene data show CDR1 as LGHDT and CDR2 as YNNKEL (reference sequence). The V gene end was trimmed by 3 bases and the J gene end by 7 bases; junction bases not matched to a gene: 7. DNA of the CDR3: TGTGCCAGCAGCCAGAAGGGACTAGCGGACTTCGGGGAGCTGTTTTTT. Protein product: CASSQKGLADFGELFF.

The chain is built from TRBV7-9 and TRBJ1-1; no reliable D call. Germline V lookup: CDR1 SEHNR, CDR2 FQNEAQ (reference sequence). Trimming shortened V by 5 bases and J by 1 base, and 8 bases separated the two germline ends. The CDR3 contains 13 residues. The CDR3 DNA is TGTGCCAGCAGCATCACAACGAACACTGAAGCTTTCTTT. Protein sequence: CASSITTNTEAFF.

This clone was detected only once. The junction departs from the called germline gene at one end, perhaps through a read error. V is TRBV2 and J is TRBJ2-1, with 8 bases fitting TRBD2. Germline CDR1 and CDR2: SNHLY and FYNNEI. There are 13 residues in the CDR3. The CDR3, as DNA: TGTGCCAGCGGTGAGCGGGAGTATAATGAGCAGTTCTTC. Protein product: CASGEREYNEQFF.

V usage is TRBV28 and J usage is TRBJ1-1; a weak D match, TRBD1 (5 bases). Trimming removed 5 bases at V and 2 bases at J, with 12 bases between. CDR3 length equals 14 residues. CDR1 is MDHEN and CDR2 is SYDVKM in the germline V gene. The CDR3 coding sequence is TGTGCCAGCAGTCTGGGGGGATCTAACACTGAAGCTTTCTTT. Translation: CASSLGGSNTEAFF.

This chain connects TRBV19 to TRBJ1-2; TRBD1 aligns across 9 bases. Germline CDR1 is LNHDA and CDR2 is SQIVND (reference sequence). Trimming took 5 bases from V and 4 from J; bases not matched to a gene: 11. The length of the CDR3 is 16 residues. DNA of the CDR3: TGTGCCAGTAGTGCCACCTGGGACAGGGACATCTATGGCTACACCTTC. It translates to CASSATWDRDIYGYTF.

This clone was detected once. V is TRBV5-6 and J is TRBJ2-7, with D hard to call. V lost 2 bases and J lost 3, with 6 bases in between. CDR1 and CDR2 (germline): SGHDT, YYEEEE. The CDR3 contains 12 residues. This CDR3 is CASSFQHYEQYF. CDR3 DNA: TGTGCCAGCAGCTTCCAACACTACGAGCAGTACTTC.

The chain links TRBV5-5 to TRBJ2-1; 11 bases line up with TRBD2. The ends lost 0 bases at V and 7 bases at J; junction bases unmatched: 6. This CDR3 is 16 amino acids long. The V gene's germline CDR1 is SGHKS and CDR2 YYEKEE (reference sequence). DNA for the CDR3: TGTGCCAGCAGCTTGGTGTCCGGACTAGCGGGTAATGAGCAGTTCTTC. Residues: CASSLVSGLAGNEQFF.

CDR3 protein: CASSSGQSNTEAFF. Here the CDR3 DNA reads TGCGCCAGCAGCTCGGGACAGTCGAACACTGAAGCTTTCTTT. The rearrangement joins TRBV5-1 to TRBJ1-1; 7 nucleotides align to TRBD1. The trim removed 3 bases at V and 1 base at J, leaving 3 bases unmatched. The germline V gene encodes CDR1 SGHRS and CDR2 YFSETQ. The CDR3 totals 14 residues.

This CDR3 is CASSLDGGRVDEQYF. CDR3 bases: TGTGCCAGCAGCTTAGATGGGGGCAGGGTTGACGAGCAGTACTTC. The chain employs TRBV11-2 and TRBJ2-7; D might be TRBD1 (6 bases). CDR1 is SGHAT, CDR2 FQNNGV, per germline. This CDR3 has 15 residues. V lost 0 bases to trimming and J lost 5 bases, with 14 bases between them.

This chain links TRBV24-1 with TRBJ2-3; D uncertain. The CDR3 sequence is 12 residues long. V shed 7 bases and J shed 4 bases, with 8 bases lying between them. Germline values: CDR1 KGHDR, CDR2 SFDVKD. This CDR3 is CATSHEADTQYF. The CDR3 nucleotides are TGTGCCACCAGCCACGAGGCAGATACGCAGTATTTT.

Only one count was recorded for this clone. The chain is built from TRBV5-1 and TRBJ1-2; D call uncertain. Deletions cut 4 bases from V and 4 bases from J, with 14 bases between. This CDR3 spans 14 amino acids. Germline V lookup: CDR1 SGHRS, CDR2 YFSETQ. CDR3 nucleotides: TGCGCCAGCAGCAGCGGACGGGGAGTCTATGGCTACACCTTC. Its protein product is CASSSGRGVYGYTF.

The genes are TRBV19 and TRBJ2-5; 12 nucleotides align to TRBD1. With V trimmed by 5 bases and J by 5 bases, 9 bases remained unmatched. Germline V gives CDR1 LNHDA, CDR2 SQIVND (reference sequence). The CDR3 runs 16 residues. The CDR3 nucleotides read TGTGCCAGTAGTGTCCCGGGACAGGGGGCACTTGAGACCCAGTACTTC. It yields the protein CASSVPGQGALETQYF.

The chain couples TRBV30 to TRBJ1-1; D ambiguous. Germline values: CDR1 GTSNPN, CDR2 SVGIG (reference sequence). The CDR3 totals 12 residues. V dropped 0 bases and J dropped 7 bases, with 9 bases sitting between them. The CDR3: CAWSVIAGEAFF. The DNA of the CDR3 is TGTGCCTGGAGTGTCATAGCGGGTGAAGCTTTCTTT.

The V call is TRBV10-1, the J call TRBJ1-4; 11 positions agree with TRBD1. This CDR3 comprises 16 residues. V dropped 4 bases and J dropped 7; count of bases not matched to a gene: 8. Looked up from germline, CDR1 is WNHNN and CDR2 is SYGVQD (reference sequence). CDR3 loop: CASSATTGQGGEKLFF. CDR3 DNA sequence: TGCGCCAGCAGTGCAACTACGGGACAGGGGGGTGAAAAACTGTTTTTT.

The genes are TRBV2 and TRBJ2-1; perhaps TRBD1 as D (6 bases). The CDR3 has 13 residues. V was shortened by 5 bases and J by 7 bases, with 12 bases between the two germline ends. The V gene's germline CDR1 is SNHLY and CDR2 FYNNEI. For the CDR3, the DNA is TGTGCCAGCAGTCTACAGGGTTTGAATGAGCAGTTCTTC. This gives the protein CASSLQGLNEQFF.

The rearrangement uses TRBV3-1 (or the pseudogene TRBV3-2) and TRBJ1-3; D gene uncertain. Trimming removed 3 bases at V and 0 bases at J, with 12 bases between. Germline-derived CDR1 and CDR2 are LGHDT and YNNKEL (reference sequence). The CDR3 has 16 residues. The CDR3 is CASSQVYQVSGNTIYF. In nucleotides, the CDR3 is TGTGCCAGCAGCCAGGTCTACCAGGTCTCTGGAAACACCATATATTTT.

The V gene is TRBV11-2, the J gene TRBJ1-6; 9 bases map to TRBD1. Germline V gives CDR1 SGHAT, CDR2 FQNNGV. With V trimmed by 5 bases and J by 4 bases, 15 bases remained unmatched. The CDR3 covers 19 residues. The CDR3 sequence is CASSTRAPTGGRYNSPLHF. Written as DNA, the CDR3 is TGTGCCAGCAGCACCCGGGCCCCCACAGGGGGCAGATATAATTCACCCCTCCACTTT.

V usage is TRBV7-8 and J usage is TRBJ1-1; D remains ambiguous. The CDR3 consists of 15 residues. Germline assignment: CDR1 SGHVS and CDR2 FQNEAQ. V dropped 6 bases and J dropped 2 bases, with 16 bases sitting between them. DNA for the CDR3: TGTGCCAGCAGTTTCCTGGGGAGTGGTAACACTGAAGCTTTCTTT. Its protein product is CASSFLGSGNTEAFF.

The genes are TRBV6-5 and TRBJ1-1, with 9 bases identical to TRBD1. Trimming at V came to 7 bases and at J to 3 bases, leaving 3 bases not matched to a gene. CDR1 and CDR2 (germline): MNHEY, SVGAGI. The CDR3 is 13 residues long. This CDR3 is CASIWTGDTEAFF. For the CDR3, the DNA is TGTGCCAGCATTTGGACAGGGGACACTGAAGCTTTCTTT.

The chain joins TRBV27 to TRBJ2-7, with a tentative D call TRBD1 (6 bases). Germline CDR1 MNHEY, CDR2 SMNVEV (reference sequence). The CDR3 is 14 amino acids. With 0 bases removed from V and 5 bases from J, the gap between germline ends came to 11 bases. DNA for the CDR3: TGTGCCAGCAGTTTATCGCCAGGGGCCCACGAGCAGTACTTC. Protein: CASSLSPGAHEQYF.